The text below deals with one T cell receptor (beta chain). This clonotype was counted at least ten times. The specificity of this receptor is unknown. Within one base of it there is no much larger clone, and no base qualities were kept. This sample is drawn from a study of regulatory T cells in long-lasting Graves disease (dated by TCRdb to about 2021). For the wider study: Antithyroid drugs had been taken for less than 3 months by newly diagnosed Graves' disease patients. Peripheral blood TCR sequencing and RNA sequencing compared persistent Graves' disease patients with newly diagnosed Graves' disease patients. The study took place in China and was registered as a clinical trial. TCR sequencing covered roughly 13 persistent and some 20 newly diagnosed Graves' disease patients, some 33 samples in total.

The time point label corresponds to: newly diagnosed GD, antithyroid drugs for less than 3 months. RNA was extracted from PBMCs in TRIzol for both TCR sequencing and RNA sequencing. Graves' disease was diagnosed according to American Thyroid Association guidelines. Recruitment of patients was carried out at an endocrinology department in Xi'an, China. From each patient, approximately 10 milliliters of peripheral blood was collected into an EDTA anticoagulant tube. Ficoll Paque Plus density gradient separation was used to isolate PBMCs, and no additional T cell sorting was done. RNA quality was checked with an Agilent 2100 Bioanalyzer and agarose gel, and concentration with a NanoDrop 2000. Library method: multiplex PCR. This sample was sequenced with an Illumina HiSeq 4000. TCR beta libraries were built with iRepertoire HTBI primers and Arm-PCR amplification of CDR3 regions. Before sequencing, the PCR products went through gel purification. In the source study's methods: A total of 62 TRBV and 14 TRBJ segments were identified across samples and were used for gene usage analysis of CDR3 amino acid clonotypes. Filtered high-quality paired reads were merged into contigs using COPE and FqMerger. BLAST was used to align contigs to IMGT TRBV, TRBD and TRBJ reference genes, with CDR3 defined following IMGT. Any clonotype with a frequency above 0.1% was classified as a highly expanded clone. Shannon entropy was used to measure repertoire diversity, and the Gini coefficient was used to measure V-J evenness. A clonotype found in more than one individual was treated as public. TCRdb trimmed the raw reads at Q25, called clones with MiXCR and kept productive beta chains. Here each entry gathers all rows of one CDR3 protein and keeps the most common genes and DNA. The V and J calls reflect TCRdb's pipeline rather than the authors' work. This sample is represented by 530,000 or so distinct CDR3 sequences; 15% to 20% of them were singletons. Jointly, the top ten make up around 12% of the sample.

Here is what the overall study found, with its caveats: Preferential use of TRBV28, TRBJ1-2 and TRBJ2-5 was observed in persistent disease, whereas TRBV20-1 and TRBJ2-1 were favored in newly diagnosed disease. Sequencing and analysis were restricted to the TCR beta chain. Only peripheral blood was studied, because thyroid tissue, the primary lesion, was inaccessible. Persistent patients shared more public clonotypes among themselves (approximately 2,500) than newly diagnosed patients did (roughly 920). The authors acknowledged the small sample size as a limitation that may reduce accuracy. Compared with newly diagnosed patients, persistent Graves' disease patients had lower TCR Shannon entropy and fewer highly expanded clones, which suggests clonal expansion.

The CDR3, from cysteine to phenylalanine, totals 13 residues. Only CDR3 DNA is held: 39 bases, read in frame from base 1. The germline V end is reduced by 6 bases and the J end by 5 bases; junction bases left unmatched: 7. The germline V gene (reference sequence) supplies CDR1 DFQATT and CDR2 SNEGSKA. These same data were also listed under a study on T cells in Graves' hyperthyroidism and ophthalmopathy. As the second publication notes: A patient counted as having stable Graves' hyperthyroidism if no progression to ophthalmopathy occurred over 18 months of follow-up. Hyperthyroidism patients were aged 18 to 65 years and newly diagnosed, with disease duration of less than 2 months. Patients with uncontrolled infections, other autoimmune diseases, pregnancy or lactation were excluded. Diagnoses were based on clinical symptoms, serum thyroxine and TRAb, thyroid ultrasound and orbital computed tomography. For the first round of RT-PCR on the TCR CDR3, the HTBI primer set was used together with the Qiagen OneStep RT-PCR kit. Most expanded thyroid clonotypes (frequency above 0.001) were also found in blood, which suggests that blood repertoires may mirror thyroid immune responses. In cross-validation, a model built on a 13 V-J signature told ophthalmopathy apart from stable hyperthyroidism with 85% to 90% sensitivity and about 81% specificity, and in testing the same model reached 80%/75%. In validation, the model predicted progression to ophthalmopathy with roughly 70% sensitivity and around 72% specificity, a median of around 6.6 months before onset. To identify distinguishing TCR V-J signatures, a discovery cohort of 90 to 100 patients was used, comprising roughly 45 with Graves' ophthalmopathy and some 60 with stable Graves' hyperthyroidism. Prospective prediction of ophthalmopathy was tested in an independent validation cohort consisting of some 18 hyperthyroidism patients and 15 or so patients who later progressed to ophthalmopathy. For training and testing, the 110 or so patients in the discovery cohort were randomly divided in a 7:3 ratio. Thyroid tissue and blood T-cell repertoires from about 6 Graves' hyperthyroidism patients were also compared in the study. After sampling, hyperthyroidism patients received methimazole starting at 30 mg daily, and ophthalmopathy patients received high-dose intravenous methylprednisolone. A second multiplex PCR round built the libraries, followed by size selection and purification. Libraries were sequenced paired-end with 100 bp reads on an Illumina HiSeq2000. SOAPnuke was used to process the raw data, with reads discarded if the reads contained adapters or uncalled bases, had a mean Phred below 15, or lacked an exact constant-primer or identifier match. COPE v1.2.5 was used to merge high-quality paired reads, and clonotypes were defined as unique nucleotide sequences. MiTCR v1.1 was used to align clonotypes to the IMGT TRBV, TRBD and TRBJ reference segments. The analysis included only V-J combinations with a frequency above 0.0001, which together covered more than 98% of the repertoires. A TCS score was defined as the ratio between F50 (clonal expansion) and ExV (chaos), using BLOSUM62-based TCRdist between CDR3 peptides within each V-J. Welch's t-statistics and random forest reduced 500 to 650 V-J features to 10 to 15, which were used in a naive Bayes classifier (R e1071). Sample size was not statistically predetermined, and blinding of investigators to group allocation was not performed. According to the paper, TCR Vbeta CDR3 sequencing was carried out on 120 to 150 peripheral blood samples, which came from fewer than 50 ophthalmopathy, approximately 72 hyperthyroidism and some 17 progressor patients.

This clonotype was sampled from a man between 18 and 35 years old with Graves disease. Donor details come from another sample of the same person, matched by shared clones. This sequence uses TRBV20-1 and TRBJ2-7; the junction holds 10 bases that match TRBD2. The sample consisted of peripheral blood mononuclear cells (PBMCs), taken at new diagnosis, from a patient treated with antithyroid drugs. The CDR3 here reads CSAELAGWDEQYF. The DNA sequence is TGCAGTGCCGAACTAGCGGGATGGGACGAGCAGTACTTC.